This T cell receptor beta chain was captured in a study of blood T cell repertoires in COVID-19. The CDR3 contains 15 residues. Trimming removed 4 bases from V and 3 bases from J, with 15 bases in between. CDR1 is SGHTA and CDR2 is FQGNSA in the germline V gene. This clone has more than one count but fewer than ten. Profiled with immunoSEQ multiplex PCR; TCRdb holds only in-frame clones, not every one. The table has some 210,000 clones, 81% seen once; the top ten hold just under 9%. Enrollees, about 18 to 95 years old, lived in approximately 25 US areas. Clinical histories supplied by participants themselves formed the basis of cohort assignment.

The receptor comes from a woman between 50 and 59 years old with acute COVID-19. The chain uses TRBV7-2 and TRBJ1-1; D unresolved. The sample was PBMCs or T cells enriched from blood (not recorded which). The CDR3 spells CASSSPSRIYTEAFF. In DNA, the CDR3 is TGTGCCAGCAGCTCTCCTAGCAGGATATACACTGAAGCTTTCTTT.